These 29 T cell receptor beta chains came from one sample sequenced in a study of CD8 T cells in Susac syndrome (dated by TCRdb to the late 2010s). The method behind the library was the immunoSEQ multiplex PCR assay. RNA was extracted using the RNeasy kit, and roughly 0.5 to 1 ug of the RNA was reverse transcribed with random hexamers. Clones were called with MiXCR by TCRdb after fastp trimmed the public reads at Q25, and only in-frame beta chains were retained. Every CDR3 protein is listed once, alongside the most common genes and DNA of its rows. For this sample the table gives some 120,000 distinct CDR3 sequences, of which around 94% were detected only once. Of the sample, roughly 0.087% falls within the top ten clones. The sequenced sample was CD4+ T cells from PBMCs. These receptors were collected from a human donor in good health.

This clonotype has only one observation. The gene calls are TRBV7-2 and TRBJ2-7; 8 bases line up with TRBD2. With 3 bases clipped from V and 6 bases from J, the junction kept 1 base outside the gene matches. CDR3 size: 12 residues. Germline CDR1 reads SGHTA; CDR2 reads FQGNSA. The CDR3 is CASSFREGEQYF. Written as DNA, the CDR3 is TGTGCCAGCAGCTTCCGGGAGGGCGAGCAGTACTTC. The variable domain in full, completed from reference TRBV7-2 and TRBJ2-7, reads GAGVSQSPSNKVTEKGKDVELRCDPISGHTALYWYRQSLGQGLEFLIYFQGNSAPDKSGLPSDRFSAERTGGSVSTLTIQRTQQEDSAVYLCASSFREGEQYFGPGTRLTVT.

This chain uses TRBV5-1 with TRBJ2-6; no clear D. V was trimmed by 4 bases and J by 1 base, leaving 12 bases between them. This CDR3 has 16 amino acids. From germline, CDR1 is SGHRS and CDR2 YFSETQ. This CDR3 is CASSPTRNSGANVLTF. CDR3 bases: TGCGCCAGCAGCCCCACGCGGAATTCTGGGGCCAACGTCCTGACTTTC.

This chain uses TRBV29-1 with TRBJ1-1; 8 positions agree with TRBD1. There are 12 residues in the CDR3. Per the germline V gene, CDR1 is SQVTM and CDR2 is ANQGSEA. Trimming took 7 bases from V and 7 from J; bases not matched to a gene: 8. CDR3: CSARQGRGEAFF. DNA for the CDR3: TGCAGCGCCCGACAGGGGCGAGGTGAAGCTTTCTTT.

This clonotype occurred a few times. The chain uses TRBV19 and TRBJ1-3; 10 nucleotides match TRBD1. Germline CDR1 is LNHDA and CDR2 is SQIVND (reference sequence). The V and J ends lost 5 bases and 4 bases, in that order; junction bases with no gene match: 5. CDR3 length equals 15 residues. CDR3 coding DNA: TGTGCCAGTAGTCCGGGACAGGGGACCGGAAACACCATATATTTT. It is translated as CASSPGQGTGNTIYF.

This sequence joins TRBV4-2 and TRBJ2-5; TRBD2 matches 13 bases. J gave up 4 bases and V 1 base, and 9 bases lay outside the gene matches. The CDR3 extends over 18 amino acids. Germline V gives CDR1 LGHNA, CDR2 YNFKEQ. The CDR3 here is CASSQGELAGGFGETQYF. In DNA, the CDR3 is TGTGCCAGCAGCCAAGGGGAACTAGCGGGAGGGTTTGGAGAGACCCAGTACTTC.

The rearrangement joins TRBV5-1 to TRBJ1-1, with D tentatively TRBD1 (5 bases). V lost 2 bases and J 10 bases, leaving 18 bases between the germline ends. The CDR3 has 14 amino acids. CDR1 and CDR2 (germline): SGHRS, YFSETQ. The CDR3 region has the DNA TGCGCCAGCAGCTTAGAGGGGACGTCGAGACTAGCTTTCTTT. Encoded protein: CASSLEGTSRLAFF.

V gene TRBV3-1 combines with J gene TRBJ1-2; unclear D gene. This CDR3 region has 16 residues. CDR1 LGHDT and CDR2 YNNKEL come from the germline V gene (reference sequence). V was trimmed by 0 bases and J by 1 base, leaving 12 bases between them. The CDR3 protein is CASSQDPPVDNYGYTF. In nucleotides, the CDR3 is TGTGCCAGCAGCCAAGATCCACCCGTAGATAACTATGGCTACACCTTC.

The V call is TRBV4-2, the J call TRBJ2-5; perhaps TRBD1 as D (6 bases). CDR1 is LGHNA, CDR2 YNFKEQ, per germline. Trimming pared 4 bases from V and 5 bases from J, leaving 17 bases between. CDR3 length: 15 amino acids. CDR3 DNA: TGTGCCAGCAGCCTAGGCTCAGGGGTCGGGGAGACCCAGTACTTC. Translation: CASSLGSGVGETQYF.

This clonotype appeared a single time. The chain has TRBV14 and TRBJ1-4; 8 nucleotides line up with TRBD1. Germline V gene lookup returns CDR1 SGHDN and CDR2 FVKESK. The V and J ends lost 4 bases and 9 bases, in that order; junction bases with no gene match: 10. CDR3 length equals 15 residues. CDR3 in DNA: TGTGCCAGCAGCCCCCACAGGGGGTCGGGTAAAAAACTGTTTTTT. Its protein is CASSPHRGSGKKLFF. The complete variable domain, with remaining parts taken from reference TRBV14 and TRBJ1-4, reads EAGVTQFPSHSVIEKGQTVTLRCDPISGHDNLYWYRRVMGKEIKFLLHFVKESKQDESGMPNNRFLAERTGGTYSTLKVQPAELEDSGVYFCASSPHRGSGKKLFFGSGTQLSVL.

The chain links TRBV7-2 to TRBJ1-2, with 7 bases fitting TRBD1. Germline values: CDR1 SGHTA, CDR2 FQGNSA. The junction had 10 bases not matched to a gene; V was cut back by 5 bases and J by 4 bases. CDR3 length: 15 residues. CDR3 nucleotide sequence: TGTGCCAGCAGCCTAACAGGGGCACCCGGCTATGGCTACACCTTC. Its translation: CASSLTGAPGYGYTF.

This clonotype turned up a few times. A read error may account for a junction end that differs from germline. V is TRBV5-1 and J is TRBJ2-1; TRBD2 matches 7 bases. CDR1 is SGHRS, CDR2 YFSETQ, per germline. The CDR3 runs 16 residues. In nucleotides, the CDR3 is TGTGCCAGCAGCTCCTTAGCGGGCAGCTCCTACAATGAGCAGTTCTTC. Translation: CASSSLAGSSYNEQFF.

This clonotype was detected only once. This chain links TRBV20-1 with TRBJ1-1, with TRBD1 matching over 8 bases. The CDR3 contains 14 residues. The ends lost 5 bases at V and 0 bases at J; junction bases unmatched: 5. Germline CDR1 DFQATT, CDR2 SNEGSKA (reference sequence). This CDR3 is CSADRGVMNTEAFF. CDR3 bases: TGCAGTGCTGACAGGGGAGTGATGAACACTGAAGCTTTCTTT.

The rearrangement uses TRBV5-1 and TRBJ2-5, with D possibly being TRBD1 (5 bases). The CDR3 contains 16 residues. Germline loops: CDR1 SGHRS, CDR2 YFSETQ. Trimming took off 4 bases at V and 4 bases at J, with 20 bases between the two ends. CDR3 amino acids: CASSADSTSGRETQYF. The CDR3 DNA sequence: TGCGCCAGCAGCGCCGACAGTACCTCGGGTCGAGAGACCCAGTACTTC.

The chain joins TRBV4-2 to TRBJ2-1; TRBD2 agrees at 11 bases. Trimming removed 8 bases from V and 7 bases from J; junction bases left unmatched: 10. The CDR3 totals 15 residues. Germline CDR1 reads LGHNA; CDR2 reads YNFKEQ. CDR3 residues: CASGTSGSLGNEQFF. The CDR3 DNA reads TGTGCCAGCGGCACTAGCGGGAGCCTGGGGAATGAGCAGTTCTTC.

The chain links TRBV7-2 to TRBJ1-1, with TRBD1 as a possible D gene (6 bases). The CDR3 is 13 residues long. Germline-derived CDR1 and CDR2 are SGHTA and FQGNSA. Trimming stripped 1 base from V and 7 bases from J, with 10 bases between. CDR3 loop: CASSLDRDGEAFF. CDR3 coding DNA: TGTGCCAGCAGCTTAGACAGGGATGGTGAAGCTTTCTTT.

This clonotype was recorded only once. The chain combines TRBV29-1 with TRBJ1-1; 7 bases map to TRBD1. V was pared by 7 bases and J by 6 bases, with 5 bases of the junction left unmatched. Germline values: CDR1 SQVTM, CDR2 ANQGSEA. The CDR3 is 11 residues long. The CDR3 bases are TGCAGCGCCCTGACAGGGCCTGAAGCTTTCTTT. It is translated as CSALTGPEAFF. Drawing the rest from reference TRBV29-1 and TRBJ1-1, the complete variable domain is SAVISQKPSRDICQRGTSLTIQCQVDSQVTMMFWYRQQPGQSLTLIATANQGSEATYESGFVIDKFPISRPNLTFSTLTVSNMSPEDSSIYLCSALTGPEAFFGQGTRLTVV.

CDR3 region: CASQTGEGGTEAFF. The CDR3 region has the DNA TGCGCCAGCCAAACAGGGGAGGGTGGCACTGAAGCTTTCTTT. This chain uses TRBV5-1 with TRBJ1-1, with TRBD1 matching 7 bases. From germline, CDR1 is SGHRS and CDR2 YFSETQ. This CDR3 contains 14 residues. After removal of 7 bases from V and 4 bases from J, the junction contained 10 bases not matched to a gene.

The chain uses TRBV15 and TRBJ2-1, with TRBD2 as a possible D gene (6 bases). Germline V lookup: CDR1 LNHNV, CDR2 YYDKDF (reference sequence). The CDR3 is made up of 16 amino acids. V was cut by 1 base and J by 2 bases, with 12 bases left in between. The CDR3 DNA is TGTGCCACCAGCAGAGGTAGCGGAATCACCTACAATGAGCAGTTCTTC. It encodes CATSRGSGITYNEQFF. Combining the CDR3 with reference TRBV15 and TRBJ2-1 gives the whole variable domain DAMVIQNPRYQVTQFGKPVTLSCSQTLNHNVMYWYQQKSSQAPKLLFHYYDKDFNNEADTPDNFQSRRPNTSFCFLDIRSPGLGDTAMYLCATSRGSGITYNEQFFGPGTRLTVL.

The chain combines TRBV2 with TRBJ2-3, with 8 bases matching TRBD1. The CDR3 runs to 13 residues. In germline, CDR1 is SNHLY, CDR2 FYNNEI. The trim removed 10 bases at V and 5 bases at J, leaving 8 bases unmatched. CDR3 loop: CATGVTGGDTQYF. As DNA, the CDR3 is TGTGCCACAGGTGTTACAGGGGGAGATACGCAGTATTTT.

This chain's CDR3 is CASSLEQGFTTQYF. CDR3 bases: TGTGCCAGCAGCCTCGAACAAGGGTTCACTACGCAGTATTTT. The genes are TRBV7-2 and TRBJ2-3; D call uncertain. CDR1 is SGHTA, CDR2 FQGNSA, per germline. The CDR3 has 14 amino acids. V was clipped by 5 bases and J by 8 bases, with 17 bases between them.

The rearrangement joins TRBV3-1 to TRBJ2-2, with D perhaps assigned TRBD1 or TRBD2 (5 bases each). The V gene lost 1 base and the J gene lost 2 bases, with 11 bases spanning the gap. Germline CDR1 is LGHDT and CDR2 is YNNKEL (reference sequence). The CDR3 contains 16 residues. The CDR3 spells CASSQAGRRNTGELFF. CDR3 coding DNA: TGTGCCAGCAGCCAAGCGGGGCGCCGAAACACCGGGGAGCTGTTTTTT.

This clonotype was seen just once. The chain recombines TRBV9 with TRBJ2-6; D gene ambiguous. V lost 0 bases and J lost 1, with 17 bases in between. Looked up from germline, CDR1 is SGDLS and CDR2 is YYNGEE. The CDR3 loop spans 19 amino acids. For the CDR3, the DNA is TGTGCCAGCAGCGTAGCTACGGCAGGTACTTCATCTGGGGCCAACGTCCTGACTTTC. It is translated as CASSVATAGTSSGANVLTF.

The chain recombines TRBV18 with TRBJ2-6, with D perhaps matching TRBD1 (5 bases). Trimming stripped 3 bases from V and 2 bases from J, with 8 bases between. CDR3 size: 15 residues. CDR1 and CDR2 from the germline V gene are KGHSH and LQKENI. CDR3 nucleotides: TGTGCCAGCTCACCGGGGCTTCCTGGGGCCAACGTCCTGACTTTC. It is translated as CASSPGLPGANVLTF. The whole variable domain, remainder taken from reference TRBV18 and TRBJ2-6, is NAGVMQNPRHLVRRRGQEARLRCSPMKGHSHVYWYRQLPEEGLKFMVYLQKENIIDESGMPKERFSAEFPKEGPSILRIQQVVRGDSAAYFCASSPGLPGANVLTFGAGSRLTVL.

The chain carries TRBV7-2 and TRBJ2-7; D gene uncertain. The germline V gene has CDR1 SGHTA and CDR2 FQGNSA. Trimming took off 3 bases at V and 5 bases at J, with 8 bases between the two ends. This CDR3 spans 12 amino acids. The CDR3 DNA sequence: TGTGCCAGCAGCTTGAACTATAACGAGCAGTACTTC. Its protein product is CASSLNYNEQYF.

V gene TRBV7-9 combines with J gene TRBJ2-7, with D possibly being TRBD2 (5 bases). The germline CDR1 and CDR2 sequences are SEHNR and FQNEAQ (reference sequence). CDR3 size: 12 residues. V was clipped by 6 bases and J by 3 bases, with 9 bases between them. CDR3 DNA sequence: TGTGCCAGCAGTCCGGCGGGCTACGAGCAGTACTTC. Residues: CASSPAGYEQYF.

This chain uses TRBV6-5 with TRBJ2-1, with D tentatively TRBD2 (5 bases). CDR3 size: 16 residues. Germline V gene sequence: CDR1 MNHEY, CDR2 SVGAGI. V shed 2 bases and J shed 2 bases, with 13 bases lying between them. The CDR3 DNA sequence: TGTGCCAGCAGTTACGCCGAAGCCGGGACCTACAATGAGCAGTTCTTC. This translates into CASSYAEAGTYNEQFF.

The J gene is TRBJ2-3, the V gene TRBV3-1; D tentatively fits TRBD1 or TRBD2 (5 bases each). V lost 0 bases to trimming and J lost 10 bases, with 8 bases between them. Germline CDR1 LGHDT, CDR2 YNNKEL (reference sequence). The CDR3 extends over 12 amino acids. As DNA, the CDR3 is TGTGCCAGCAGCCAAGATCGAGGGGCGCAGTATTTT. The encoded protein is CASSQDRGAQYF.

V is TRBV5-6 and J is TRBJ2-7; D gene uncertain. Between the trimmed V and J ends, which lost 4 bases and 0 bases, there was a span of 20 bases. CDR3 length equals 17 residues. Germline CDR1 and CDR2: SGHDT and YYEEEE. CDR3 amino acids: CASSVLAVRWSSYEQYF. In DNA, the CDR3 is TGTGCCAGCAGCGTCTTAGCCGTGAGATGGTCCTCCTACGAGCAGTACTTC.

The DNA of the CDR3 is TGCAGTGCTAGTCAAAACACTGAAGCTTTCTTT. Protein sequence: CSASQNTEAFF. V usage is TRBV20-1 and J usage is TRBJ1-1; unclear D gene. V lost 3 bases, J lost 2 bases, and 4 bases lay in between. The CDR3 is made up of 11 amino acids. CDR1 is DFQATT and CDR2 is SNEGSKA in the germline V gene (reference sequence).